These T cell receptor beta chains were read from a single sample in a study of blood T cell repertoires in COVID-19. Sequencing used immunoSEQ multiplex PCR; TCRdb keeps in-frame clones, though not all of them. The table records about 360,000 clones, around 88% of them present only once. Sequencing used peripheral blood. These receptors were collected from a man under 40 with active or convalescent COVID-19. CDR3s include the opening cysteine and the closing phenylalanine or tryptophan. Fields, in order: D gene, V gene, J gene, clone size, CDR3 protein, CDR3 DNA. A D gene is named only where the DNA matches it firmly. Size values are once, few and many counts, or a class for expanded clones, and some rows have none.

D gene: .
V gene: TRBV11-3
J gene: TRBJ1-1
clone size: .
CDR3 protein: CASSPGGSLNTEAFF
CDR3 DNA: TGTGCCAGCAGCCCCGGAGGGAGCTTGAACACTGAAGCTTTCTTT

D gene: .
V gene: TRBV30
J gene: TRBJ2-2
clone size: .
CDR3 protein: CAWSGVRADTGELFF
CDR3 DNA: TGTGCCTGGAGTGGGGTGCGGGCGGACACCGGGGAGCTGTTTTTT

D gene: .
V gene: TRBV5-6
J gene: TRBJ1-1
clone size: .
CDR3 protein: CASSLANTEAFF
CDR3 DNA: TGTGCCAGCAGCTTAGCGAACACTGAAGCTTTCTTT

D gene: TRBD1
V gene: TRBV24-1
J gene: TRBJ2-7
clone size: .
CDR3 protein: CATSEGQGAYEQYF
CDR3 DNA: TGTGCCACCAGTGAGGGACAGGGCGCCTACGAGCAGTACTTC

D gene: .
V gene: TRBV11-2
J gene: TRBJ1-2
clone size: .
CDR3 protein: CASSLGAGNYGYTF
CDR3 DNA: TGTGCCAGCAGCCTCGGGGCGGGAAACTATGGCTACACCTTC

D gene: .
V gene: TRBV4-1
J gene: TRBJ2-5
clone size: .
CDR3 protein: CASSQGPQRRETQYF
CDR3 DNA: TGCGCCAGCAGCCAAGGTCCACAGCGGAGAGAGACCCAGTACTTC

D gene: TRBD2
V gene: TRBV10-3
J gene: TRBJ2-5
clone size: once
CDR3 protein: CAISPAGAGTQYF
CDR3 DNA: TGTGCCATCAGCCCAGCGGGGGCGGGGACCCAGTACTTC

D gene: TRBD1
V gene: TRBV6-5
J gene: TRBJ2-7
clone size: .
CDR3 protein: CASSYDAGGTYEQYF
CDR3 DNA: TGTGCCAGCAGTTACGATGCAGGGGGCACCTACGAGCAGTACTTC

D gene: .
V gene: TRBV4-3
J gene: TRBJ2-7
clone size: .
CDR3 protein: CASPVEQYF
CDR3 DNA: TGCGCCAGCCCAGTCGAGCAGTACTTC

D gene: TRBD1
V gene: TRBV27
J gene: TRBJ2-7
clone size: once
CDR3 protein: CASSSTGDEQYF
CDR3 DNA: TGTGCCAGCAGTTCGACAGGGGACGAGCAGTACTTC

D gene: TRBD1
V gene: TRBV4-3
J gene: TRBJ2-1
clone size: .
CDR3 protein: CASSQTLADRAQFF
CDR3 DNA: TGCGCCAGCAGCCAGACTCTTGCCGACAGGGCGCAGTTCTTC

D gene: .
V gene: TRBV28
J gene: TRBJ2-3
clone size: .
CDR3 protein: CASRGGTSTDTQYF
CDR3 DNA: TGTGCCAGCAGGGGCGGGACTAGCACAGATACGCAGTATTTT

D gene: TRBD1
V gene: TRBV27
J gene: TRBJ1-5
clone size: .
CDR3 protein: CASSLDRVGNQPQHF
CDR3 DNA: TGTGCCAGCAGCCTTGACAGGGTTGGAAATCAGCCCCAGCATTTT

D gene: TRBD2
V gene: TRBV3-1/TRBV3-2
J gene: TRBJ2-7
clone size: .
CDR3 protein: CASSPRGAGGSYEQYF
CDR3 DNA: TGTGCCAGCAGCCCACGAGGCGCGGGGGGGTCCTACGAGCAGTACTTC

D gene: TRBD1
V gene: TRBV29-1
J gene: TRBJ2-3
clone size: .
CDR3 protein: CSVAGTGADTQYF
CDR3 DNA: TGCAGCGTTGCCGGGACAGGGGCAGATACGCAGTATTTT

D gene: .
V gene: TRBV6-5
J gene: TRBJ2-2
clone size: .
CDR3 protein: CASSYSYGESTGELFF
CDR3 DNA: TGTGCCAGCAGTTACTCGTACGGGGAGAGTACCGGGGAGCTGTTTTTT

D gene: .
V gene: TRBV29-1
J gene: TRBJ2-3
clone size: .
CDR3 protein: CSVSRTPSTDTQYF
CDR3 DNA: TGCAGCGTTAGTCGGACACCTAGCACAGATACGCAGTATTTT

D gene: .
V gene: TRBV19
J gene: TRBJ1-5
clone size: .
CDR3 protein: CASSPAGGPNQPQHF
CDR3 DNA: TGTGCCAGTAGTCCCGCCGGCGGGCCCAATCAGCCCCAGCATTTT

D gene: TRBD1
V gene: TRBV4-3
J gene: TRBJ1-5
clone size: .
CDR3 protein: CASSQDRDWQPQHF
CDR3 DNA: TGCGCCAGCAGCCAGGACAGGGACTGGCAGCCCCAGCATTTT

D gene: TRBD1
V gene: TRBV4-3
J gene: TRBJ2-1
clone size: few
CDR3 protein: CASSQWDRVSSNEQFF
CDR3 DNA: TGCGCCAGCAGCCAATGGGACAGGGTCAGTAGCAATGAGCAGTTCTTC

D gene: TRBD1
V gene: TRBV10-3
J gene: TRBJ2-6
clone size: once
CDR3 protein: CAISWTGDDSGANVLTF
CDR3 DNA: TGTGCCATCAGTTGGACAGGGGACGACTCTGGGGCCAACGTCCTGACTTTC

D gene: .
V gene: TRBV19
J gene: TRBJ1-3
clone size: .
CDR3 protein: CASSTIAATSGNTIYF
CDR3 DNA: TGTGCCAGTAGTACTATCGCTGCCACGAGTGGAAACACCATATATTTT

D gene: .
V gene: TRBV3-1/TRBV3-2
J gene: TRBJ2-2
clone size: .
CDR3 protein: CASSQDTRIRRTGELFF
CDR3 DNA: TGTGCCAGCAGCCAAGATACGCGGATTAGGAGAACCGGGGAGCTGTTTTTT

D gene: .
V gene: TRBV7-9
J gene: TRBJ2-3
clone size: .
CDR3 protein: CASSLSLGDTQYF
CDR3 DNA: TGTGCCAGCAGTCTCAGTCTTGGAGATACGCAGTATTTT

D gene: .
V gene: TRBV28
J gene: TRBJ1-2
clone size: .
CDR3 protein: CASNQVRANYGYTF
CDR3 DNA: TGTGCCAGCAACCAAGTCAGGGCTAACTATGGCTACACCTTC

D gene: .
V gene: TRBV4-3
J gene: TRBJ1-2
clone size: .
CDR3 protein: CASSQTTPGGGGYTF
CDR3 DNA: TGCGCCAGCAGCCAAACAACACCCGGGGGGGGTGGCTACACCTTC

D gene: .
V gene: TRBV9
J gene: TRBJ1-4
clone size: .
CDR3 protein: CASSVDPTPNEKLFF
CDR3 DNA: TGTGCCAGCAGCGTAGATCCTACCCCTAATGAAAAACTGTTTTTT

D gene: .
V gene: TRBV5-6
J gene: TRBJ2-6
clone size: few
CDR3 protein: CASSFLTGSGANVLTF
CDR3 DNA: TGTGCCAGCAGCTTTCTTACAGGATCCGGGGCCAACGTCCTGACTTTC

D gene: TRBD1
V gene: TRBV6-1
J gene: TRBJ2-7
clone size: .
CDR3 protein: CASSEVGTGGSEQYF
CDR3 DNA: TGTGCCAGCAGTGAAGTGGGGACAGGGGGCTCCGAGCAGTACTTC

D gene: .
V gene: TRBV19
J gene: TRBJ1-5
clone size: .
CDR3 protein: CATGHRVGGQPQHF
CDR3 DNA: TGTGCCACCGGACACAGGGTAGGGGGACAGCCCCAGCATTTT

D gene: .
V gene: TRBV5-5
J gene: TRBJ1-2
clone size: .
CDR3 protein: CASSLQPTSNYGYTF
CDR3 DNA: TGTGCCAGCAGCTTACAGCCGACCTCTAACTATGGCTACACCTTC

D gene: .
V gene: TRBV6-6
J gene: TRBJ1-5
clone size: once
CDR3 protein: CASSYSVSNQPQHF
CDR3 DNA: TGTGCCAGCAGTTATTCTGTTAGCAATCAGCCCCAGCATTTT